Following are 6 T cell receptor beta chains from one sample sequenced in a study of T cells after yellow fever vaccination (dated by TCRdb to between 2017 and 2020). Per the publication, the treatment or condition label means: live attenuated yellow fever vaccine strain. Libraries were prepared through 5' RACE. The run used an Illumina HiSeq 2500. TCRdb trimmed public reads at Q25 via fastp, called clones via MiXCR and kept in-frame beta chains. Every distinct CDR3 protein forms one entry, paired with its most common genes and DNA. The sample table shows tens of thousands of distinct CDR3 sequences, and just under 8% are seen once. Of the sample, roughly two fifths falls within the top ten clones. The input for sequencing was CD8+ T cells sorted from PBMCs, taken on the day of the yellow fever booster vaccination. These receptors all come from a man younger than 45 who received the YFV17D yellow fever vaccine.

In its sample, this clonotype was seen a few times. The gene calls are TRBV20-1 and TRBJ1-1; D is uncertain. Germline assignment: CDR1 DFQATT and CDR2 SNEGSKA (reference sequence). V shed 6 bases and J shed 1 base, with 15 bases lying between them. CDR3 length: 14 residues. The CDR3 sequence: CSARTRSWNTEAFF. CDR3 coding DNA: TGCAGTGCCCGAACGCGAAGCTGGAACACTGAAGCTTTCTTT.

A few counts support this clonotype. V gene TRBV12-3 or TRBV12-4 combines with J gene TRBJ2-5, with D tentatively TRBD2 (6 bases). V lost 8 bases, J lost 9 bases, and 13 bases lay in between. The CDR3 extends over 11 amino acids. CDR3 region: CASSIGEAQYF. CDR3 DNA sequence: TGTGCCAGCTCTATAGGGGAGGCCCAGTACTTC.

The chain couples TRBV4-3 to TRBJ2-3, with 9 bases matching TRBD2. The CDR3 covers 16 residues. V was clipped by 4 bases and J by 0 bases; unmatched bases: 5. CDR1 and CDR2 (germline): LGHNA, YSLEER. CDR3 amino acids: CASSRLTSGSTDTQYF. CDR3 nucleotide sequence: TGCGCCAGCAGCCGTCTGACTAGCGGAAGCACAGATACGCAGTATTTT.

V gene TRBV7-9 combines with J gene TRBJ1-2; tentative D call: TRBD1 (5 bases). V was cut by 4 bases and J by 2 bases, with 14 bases left in between. CDR1 is SEHNR, CDR2 FQNEAQ, per germline (reference sequence). The CDR3 spans 15 residues. The CDR3 DNA reads as TGTGCCAGCAGCTATGGAGGGGCCCGCAACTATGGCTACACCTTC. Amino acid sequence: CASSYGGARNYGYTF. Full variable domain (rest looked up from reference TRBV7-9 and TRBJ1-2): DTGVSQNPRHKITKRGQNVTFRCDPISEHNRLYWYRQTLGQGPEFLTYFQNEAQLEKSRLLSDRFSAERPKGSFSTLEIQRTEQGDSAMYLCASSYGGARNYGYTFGSGTRLTVV.

This clonotype came up a few times. The chain is built from TRBV5-5 and TRBJ2-7, with TRBD1 matching 11 bases. CDR3 length equals 14 residues. Germline CDR1 SGHKS, CDR2 YYEKEE (reference sequence). V dropped 4 bases and J dropped 4; count of bases not matched to a gene: 4. The CDR3 loop is CASSPDRGHYEQYF. The DNA of the CDR3 is TGTGCCAGCAGCCCGGACAGGGGGCATTACGAGCAGTACTTC.

This clonotype was seen more than once but under ten times. The chain uses TRBV12-3 or TRBV12-4 and TRBJ2-5; no definite D call. The CDR3 runs to 13 residues. Trimming took 3 bases from V and 5 from J, leaving 10 bases between them. CDR3 nucleotides: TGTGCCAGCAGTTTCCGGGCGGAGGAGACCCAGTACTTC. Amino acids: CASSFRAEETQYF.